The 23 T cell receptor beta chains below come from one sample, sequenced in a study of T cell repertoires in cytomegalovirus infection. TCRdb reanalysed the reads using MiXCR and keeps one entry per CDR3 protein. The sample lists just under 300,000 distinct CDR3 sequences, 8% to 10% occurring once. The sample taken for sequencing was PBMCs. The receptors here all came from a human donor in good health (CMV status not recorded). Some clones in this sample may be carry-over from other donors' samples.

In its sample, this clonotype was seen many times. The chain links TRBV28 to TRBJ2-3, with TRBD2 as a possible D gene (6 bases). V shed 3 bases and J shed 2 bases, with 12 bases lying between them. The CDR3 extends over 15 amino acids. Germline V gene lookup returns CDR1 MDHEN and CDR2 SYDVKM. CDR3 amino acids: CASSFGTRYTDTQYF. The CDR3 DNA follows: TGTGCCAGCAGTTTTGGGACTCGCTACACAGATACGCAGTATTTT.

This clonotype turned up a few times. J is TRBJ1-4 and V is TRBV23-1; no definite D call. TRBV23-1 belongs to the ORF category, with a function that is uncertain. The CDR3 runs 15 residues. V dropped 7 bases and J dropped 8 bases, with 20 bases sitting between them. The CDR3 bases are TGCGCCAGCACCCGGAGCGGGTGGGTGGGCGAAAAACTGTTTTTT. Amino acids: CASTRSGWVGEKLFF.

This clonotype appeared many times. The chain combines TRBV5-1 with TRBJ1-1; D is ambiguous. The length of the CDR3 is 12 residues. Trimming left V 5 bases short and J 6 bases short, with 11 bases between. Germline V gene sequence: CDR1 SGHRS, CDR2 YFSETQ. Here the CDR3 DNA reads TGCGCCAGCAGAGGACCCGTGGCTGAAGCTTTCTTT. Translated, it gives CASRGPVAEAFF.

This clonotype was detected many times. V gene TRBV7-9 combines with J gene TRBJ1-2, with D possibly matching TRBD1 (5 bases). The CDR3 has 15 amino acids. Trimming cost V 2 bases and J 4 bases, with 14 bases left between them. The germline V gene encodes CDR1 SEHNR and CDR2 FQNEAQ (reference sequence). The CDR3 loop reads CASSLRGEASYGYTF. Here the CDR3 DNA reads TGTGCCAGCAGCTTAAGGGGAGAGGCGAGCTATGGCTACACCTTC.

The chain joins TRBV7-9 to TRBJ2-7; D possibly corresponds to TRBD1 (6 bases). The CDR3 consists of 18 residues. V was pared by 3 bases and J by 1 base, with 22 bases between. Germline V gene lookup returns CDR1 SEHNR and CDR2 FQNEAQ (reference sequence). The CDR3 DNA follows: TGTGCCAGCAGCTTGTATCCCCCGACAGCACAGGGTTCCTACGAGCAGTACTTC. As protein: CASSLYPPTAQGSYEQYF.

This clonotype was counted ten times or more. The V and J genes are TRBV28 and TRBJ1-5; 7 positions match TRBD1. V shed 4 bases and J 6 bases; nucleotides not matched to a gene: 12. The length of the CDR3 is 16 residues. CDR1 and CDR2 from the germline V gene are MDHEN and SYDVKM. The CDR3 loop is CASSYLATGFRQPQHF. The CDR3 DNA reads as TGTGCCAGCAGTTACCTTGCGACAGGGTTTCGTCAGCCCCAGCATTTT. Complete variable domain (other parts from reference TRBV28 and TRBJ1-5): DVKVTQSSRYLVKRTGEKVFLECVQDMDHENMFWYRQDPGLGLRLIYFSYDVKMKEKGDIPEGYSVSREKKERFSLILESASTNQTSMYLCASSYLATGFRQPQHFGDGTRLSIL.

This clonotype appeared a few times. V gene TRBV6-6 combines with J gene TRBJ2-7, with D maybe TRBD1 (7 bases). CDR3 length: 15 amino acids. The V gene's germline CDR1 is MNHNY and CDR2 SVGAGI (reference sequence). V shed 2 bases and J shed 4 bases, with 15 bases lying between them. The CDR3 DNA follows: TGTGCCAGCAGTTACGCGGGACAGAAGAATTACGAGCAGTACTTC. It specifies CASSYAGQKNYEQYF.

This clonotype was observed at least ten times. The J gene is TRBJ1-2, the V gene TRBV4-2; D uncertain. This CDR3 is 15 amino acids long. Germline V gene data show CDR1 as LGHNA and CDR2 as YNFKEQ. The V end was cut by 0 bases, the J end by 0 bases, with 8 bases between. CDR3 protein: CASSQDRLANYGYTF. As DNA, the CDR3 is TGTGCCAGCAGCCAAGACCGGCTAGCTAACTATGGCTACACCTTC.

The CDR3 nucleotides read TGTGCCACCAGCAGAGAACGGCAGAATAATGAAAAACTGTTTTTT. It encodes CATSRERQNNEKLFF. The V call is TRBV15, the J call TRBJ1-4; D uncertain. The CDR3 consists of 15 residues. Germline loops: CDR1 LNHNV, CDR2 YYDKDF (reference sequence). Trimming shortened V by 0 bases and J by 4 bases, and 9 bases separated the two germline ends.

This rearrangement joins TRBV28 to TRBJ2-7, with D unresolved. The ends were cut back, 3 bases at V and 0 bases at J, with 9 bases in the middle. This CDR3 contains 14 residues. CDR1 is MDHEN and CDR2 is SYDVKM in the germline V gene. The CDR3 nucleotides read TGTGCCAGCAGTTTGCCAGGACGCTCCTACGAGCAGTACGTC. Its translation is CASSLPGRSYEQYV.

Only a few counts were recorded for this clonotype. V and J are TRBV5-1 and TRBJ2-7; D perhaps matches TRBD1 (6 bases). The CDR3 runs 12 residues. Per the germline V gene, CDR1 is SGHRS and CDR2 is YFSETQ. Between the trimmed V and J ends, which lost 2 bases and 6 bases, there was a span of 9 bases. The CDR3 spells CASSFGRGEQYF. The CDR3 DNA follows: TGCGCCAGCAGCTTCGGCAGGGGCGAGCAGTACTTC.

This clonotype was seen ten or more times. The genes are TRBV6-2 or TRBV6-3 and TRBJ1-5; D possibly corresponds to TRBD1 (6 bases). Germline V CDR1 and CDR2: MNHEY, SVGEGT. Trimming took off 7 bases at V and 5 bases at J, with 12 bases between the two ends. The length of the CDR3 is 13 residues. The CDR3: CASTLGGDQPQHF. As DNA, the CDR3 is TGTGCCAGCACCCTAGGGGGGGATCAGCCCCAGCATTTT.

This clonotype was seen more than once but under ten times. In DNA form, the CDR3 reads TGTGCCAGCAGTTACCCGGGACAGGGAAACTCTGGGGCCAACGTCCTGACTTTC. It is translated as CASSYPGQGNSGANVLTF. V usage is TRBV6-2 or TRBV6-3 and J usage is TRBJ2-6, with TRBD1 identical over 9 bases. The CDR3 sequence is 18 residues long. V lost 2 bases, J lost 0 bases, and 5 bases stayed unmatched. CDR1 MNHEY and CDR2 SVGEGT come from the germline V gene.

Ten or more counts support this clonotype. The chain combines TRBV19 with TRBJ1-2, with TRBD1 as a possible D gene (5 bases). The germline V gene encodes CDR1 LNHDA and CDR2 SQIVND (reference sequence). CDR3 length: 15 amino acids. Trimming shortened V by 3 bases and J by 4 bases, and 15 bases separated the two germline ends. CDR3 region: CASSIRRAGIYGYTF. CDR3 bases: TGTGCCAGTAGTATCCGCCGAGCAGGGATCTATGGCTACACCTTC.

With respect to this clonotype: A much larger clonotype is one base distant, so this may be a read error. J is TRBJ1-2 and V is TRBV29-1, with 9 bases identical to TRBD1. There are 15 residues in the CDR3. Germline trimming cut 3 bases from V and 4 bases from J; bases unmatched to any gene: 9. Per the germline V gene, CDR1 is SQVTM and CDR2 is ANQGSEA. Written as DNA, the CDR3 is TGCAGCGTTGATCCCAGGGGGGGACAGGGCTATGGCTACACCTTC. Its protein product is CSVDPRGGQGYGYTF.

This chain connects TRBV29-1 to TRBJ1-4; no reliable D call. The CDR3 extends over 10 amino acids. V lost 4 bases and J 5 bases, leaving 2 bases between the germline ends. CDR1 and CDR2 from the germline V gene are SQVTM and ANQGSEA. CDR3 sequence: CSVGNEKLFF. The CDR3 DNA sequence: TGCAGCGTTGGAAATGAAAAACTGTTTTTT.

This clonotype was counted at least ten times. The gene calls are TRBV7-2 and TRBJ2-1, with 8 nucleotides matching TRBD1. The junction had 6 bases not matched to a gene; V was cut back by 5 bases and J by 9 bases. Germline CDR1 reads SGHTA; CDR2 reads FQGNSA. This CDR3 spans 13 amino acids. Here the CDR3 reads CASSKGQGGEQFF. For the CDR3, the DNA is TGTGCCAGCAGCAAAGGACAGGGCGGTGAGCAGTTCTTC.

This clonotype was counted many times. J is TRBJ2-7 and V is TRBV5-6; perhaps D is TRBD1 or TRBD2 (5 bases each). Germline CDR1 and CDR2: SGHDT and YYEEEE. Trimming took off 4 bases at V and 1 base at J, with 12 bases between the two ends. CDR3 length: 14 residues. The CDR3 nucleotides are TGTGCCAGCAGCGGGGCTGGGGGATCCTACGAGCAGTACGTC. It codes for CASSGAGGSYEQYV.

Many counts were recorded for this clonotype. The rearrangement joins TRBV2 to TRBJ1-6; the D is unclear. CDR1 SNHLY and CDR2 FYNNEI come from the germline V gene. The germline V and J ends were trimmed by 1 base and 7 bases, with 5 bases remaining between them. This CDR3 contains 13 residues. CDR3: CASSEVANSPLHF. The CDR3 DNA reads as TGTGCCAGCAGTGAAGTGGCCAATTCACCCCTCCACTTT.

This clonotype has at least ten counts. V usage is TRBV12-5 and J usage is TRBJ1-2, with 9 nucleotides matching TRBD1. This CDR3 spans 17 amino acids. Germline assignment: CDR1 LGHNT and CDR2 FRNRAP. With 2 bases clipped from V and 2 bases from J, the junction kept 9 bases outside the gene matches. The CDR3 coding sequence is TGTGCTAGTGGTTTGCCAGTCCCGGGACAGGGAAACTATGGCTACACCTTC. Its translation: CASGLPVPGQGNYGYTF.

This clonotype was detected many times. The V gene is TRBV2, the J gene TRBJ2-7, with 8 bases aligning to TRBD1. Looked up from germline, CDR1 is SNHLY and CDR2 is FYNNEI. The CDR3 contains 11 residues. After removal of 4 bases from V and 12 bases from J, the junction contained 5 bases not matched to a gene. CDR3: CASSGRTGPYV. As DNA, the CDR3 is TGTGCCAGCAGTGGAAGGACAGGGCCGTACGTC.

This clonotype was observed at least ten times. CDR3 residues: CASSQWVEATDTQYF. The DNA for the CDR3 is TGTGCCAGCAGCCAGTGGGTGGAGGCCACAGATACGCAGTATTTT. This rearrangement joins TRBV7-6 to TRBJ2-3, with a possible D match to TRBD2 (5 bases). V was shortened by 5 bases and J by 2 bases, with 14 bases between the two germline ends. The germline gives CDR1 SGHVS, CDR2 FNYEAQ. This CDR3 spans 15 amino acids.

There are a few counts of this clonotype. J is TRBJ1-4 and V is TRBV23-1; tentative D call: TRBD1 (6 bases). TRBV23-1 is an open reading frame whose function is uncertain. This CDR3 is built from 13 residues. The V end was cut by 8 bases, the J end by 8 bases, with 15 bases between. The CDR3 bases are TGCGCCAGCGAACAGGGTCTGGGGGAAAAACTGTTTTTT. Protein sequence: CASEQGLGEKLFF.